The rows below give T cell receptor beta chains drawn from one sample of a study of cytomegalovirus exposure and HLA in healthy donors. The table came from immunoSEQ multiplex PCR; TCRdb's copy has only in-frame clones and leaves some out. This table has approximately 89,000 clones, 62% appearing once. The material sequenced was PBMCs. The receptor set was obtained from a woman aged 25 to 39 in good health and CMV-seropositive. Both conserved end residues are part of each CDR3. D genes are given only for firm matches. A clone size is listed for some rows: how often the clone was seen (once, few, many), or a class if it is expanded.

clone_size | j_call | v_call | d_call | cdr3_aa | cdr3_nt
few | TRBJ2-5 | TRBV28 | . | CASSVGLPPTQYF | TGTGCCAGCAGTGTGGGACTGCCCCCGACCCAGTACTTC
. | TRBJ2-7 | TRBV19 | TRBD1 | CASSTGTGVYEQYF | TGTGCCAGTAGTACCGGGACAGGGGTCTACGAGCAGTACTTC
. | TRBJ1-4 | TRBV18 | TRBD1 | CASSAATGGVEKLFF | TGTGCCAGCTCAGCGGCGACAGGGGGTGTTGAAAAACTGTTTTTT
. | TRBJ1-2 | TRBV6-5 | . | CASSRGTSYGYTF | TGTGCCAGCAGTAGGGGGACAAGTTATGGCTACACCTTC
. | TRBJ1-5 | TRBV19 | . | CASKVGANQPQHF | TGTGCCAGTAAGGTAGGGGCCAATCAGCCCCAGCATTTT
. | TRBJ2-2 | TRBV4-3 | . | CASSQGSSSIGELFF | TGCGCCAGCAGCCAAGGTTCGTCTTCTATCGGGGAGCTGTTTTTT
. | TRBJ1-1 | TRBV5-1 | TRBD1 | CASSSGQYSDEAFF | TGCGCCAGCAGCTCGGGACAGTATAGTGATGAAGCTTTCTTT
. | TRBJ2-1 | TRBV7-9 | TRBD2 | CASTQAAGGPGYNEQFF | TGTGCCAGCACCCAGGCAGCGGGGGGGCCGGGGTACAATGAGCAGTTCTTC
. | TRBJ2-5 | TRBV7-9 | . | CASSLERFGVGTQYF | TGTGCCAGCAGCTTAGAAAGATTCGGGGTTGGGACCCAGTACTTC
. | TRBJ2-5 | TRBV7-9 | TRBD2 | CASSFSGGAQETQYF | TGTGCCAGCAGCTTTAGCGGGGGGGCCCAAGAGACCCAGTACTTC
. | TRBJ2-5 | TRBV14 | . | CASSQVMGGRGETQYF | TGTGCCAGCAGCCAAGTTATGGGGGGAAGAGGAGAGACCCAGTACTTC
few | TRBJ1-5 | TRBV6-5 | . | CASSFSGGGNQPQHF | TGTGCCAGCAGCTTTTCGGGGGGTGGCAATCAGCCCCAGCATTTT
. | TRBJ2-6 | TRBV2 | . | CASAWSTAGANVLTF | TGTGCCAGCGCATGGAGCACGGCTGGGGCCAACGTCCTGACTTTC
. | TRBJ2-5 | TRBV4-1 | . | CASSQDWRPGETQYF | TGCGCCAGCAGCCAAGATTGGCGTCCGGGGGAGACCCAGTACTTC
. | TRBJ1-1 | TRBV6-5 | . | CASTSDRNWRTEAFF | TGTGCCAGCACCTCTGACCGAAATTGGCGGACTGAAGCTTTCTTT
. | TRBJ1-4 | TRBV2 | TRBD1 | CASNRQGENEKLFF | TGTGCCAGCAACAGACAGGGGGAGAATGAAAAACTGTTTTTT
. | TRBJ1-2 | TRBV7-9 | . | CASGAGANYGYTF | TGTGCCAGTGGGGCGGGGGCTAACTATGGCTACACCTTC
. | TRBJ1-5 | TRBV7-2 | TRBD1 | CASSQQTGSLVQPQHF | TGTGCCAGCAGCCAACAGACAGGGTCTCTAGTTCAGCCCCAGCATTTT
few | TRBJ2-3 | TRBV15 | TRBD2 | CATSRRTSGEPKDTQYF | TGTGCCACCAGCAGAAGAACCAGCGGGGAGCCAAAAGATACGCAGTATTTT
. | TRBJ2-3 | TRBV25-1 | . | CASSGVAAPGTDTQYF | TGTGCCAGCAGTGGAGTAGCGGCGCCGGGCACAGATACGCAGTATTTT
. | TRBJ1-6 | TRBV2 | . | CAGETGSSYNSPLHF | TGTGCCGGAGAGACCGGAAGCTCCTATAATTCACCCCTCCACTTT
. | TRBJ2-1 | TRBV18 | . | CASSPPIGGTYNEQFF | TGTGCCAGCTCACCACCCATAGGGGGAACCTACAATGAGCAGTTCTTC
. | TRBJ1-4 | TRBV29-1 | . | CSVEGGREKLFF | TGCAGCGTTGAGGGGGGTCGAGAAAAACTGTTTTTT
. | TRBJ2-3 | TRBV30 | TRBD2 | CAMDGGGGYTDTQYF | TGTGCCATGGACGGGGGCGGGGGGTACACAGATACGCAGTATTTT
. | TRBJ1-6 | TRBV28 | . | CASSYFNSPLHF | TGTGCCAGCAGTTACTTTAATTCACCCCTCCACTTT
. | TRBJ1-4 | TRBV7-3 | TRBD1 | CASSLAGTGSEKLFF | TGTGCCAGCAGCCTCGCTGGGACAGGGTCTGAAAAACTGTTTTTT
. | TRBJ1-1 | TRBV28 | . | CASRSSTNTEAFF | TGTGCCAGCAGGAGTAGTACGAACACTGAAGCTTTCTTT
. | TRBJ1-2 | TRBV5-1 | TRBD1 | CASSSTGGNYGYTF | TGCGCCAGCAGCTCCACAGGGGGGAACTATGGCTACACCTTC
few | TRBJ1-3 | TRBV7-2 | TRBD1 | CASRLSTGSSSGNTIYF | TGTGCCAGCAGACTTTCGACAGGGTCAAGCTCTGGAAACACCATATATTTT
. | TRBJ2-3 | TRBV6-5 | . | CASSPTWQGTDTQYF | TGTGCCAGCAGTCCAACATGGCAAGGCACAGATACGCAGTATTTT
few | TRBJ2-1 | TRBV28 | TRBD1 | CASRRTGGEQFF | TGTGCCAGCAGAAGGACAGGTGGTGAGCAGTTCTTC
few | TRBJ2-2 | TRBV4-2 | . | CASSQDRRGGGELFF | TGTGCCAGCAGCCAAGACCGCAGAGGGGGCGGGGAGCTGTTTTTT
once | TRBJ1-2 | TRBV19 | TRBD1 | CASSIGQGANYGYTF | TGTGCCAGTAGTATCGGACAGGGGGCAAACTATGGCTACACCTTC
. | TRBJ2-7 | TRBV5-1 | . | CASSPGDSYEQYF | TGCGCCAGCAGCCCCGGGGACTCCTACGAGCAGTACTTC
. | TRBJ1-5 | TRBV19 | . | CASSPPGGSNQPQHF | TGTGCCAGTAGTCCCCCGGGTGGAAGCAATCAGCCCCAGCATTTT
. | TRBJ1-2 | TRBV15 | . | CATSRAGLGYPF | TGTGCCACCAGCAGGGCAGGCCTTGGCTACCCCTTC
. | TRBJ2-3 | TRBV5-1 | . | CASSTGFTGTDTQYF | TGCGCCAGCAGCACAGGGTTTACGGGCACAGATACGCAGTATTTT
few | TRBJ1-2 | TRBV13 | TRBD1 | CASSSITGGSNYGYTF | TGTGCCAGCAGCTCCATAACAGGGGGGTCGAATTATGGCTACACCTTC
few | TRBJ1-1 | TRBV18 | . | CASSLWTANTEAFF | TGTGCCAGCTCACTATGGACAGCGAACACTGAAGCTTTCTTT
few | TRBJ1-1 | TRBV29-1 | . | CSVHGGLNTEAFF | TGCAGCGTCCACGGCGGGCTGAACACTGAAGCTTTCTTT
. | TRBJ1-5 | TRBV7-9 | . | CASSSTAYSNQPRHF | TGTGCCAGCAGCTCGACAGCATATAGCAATCAGCCCCGGCATTTT
. | TRBJ1-2 | TRBV29-1 | . | CSVEGLGGGGYTF | TGCAGCGTTGAAGGGTTGGGGGGGGGTGGCTACACCTTC
. | TRBJ1-2 | TRBV6-1 | . | CASSARGAGVYGYTF | TGTGCCAGCAGTGCACGTGGGGCAGGGGTCTATGGCTACACCTTC
. | TRBJ1-1 | TRBV18 | TRBD1 | CASSLGRGQNTEAFF | TGTGCCAGCTCATTGGGCAGGGGGCAAAACACTGAAGCTTTCTTT
few | TRBJ2-5 | TRBV7-2 | TRBD2 | CASSPKLAGEVRETQYF | TGTGCCAGCAGCCCTAAACTAGCGGGGGAGGTGCGAGAGACCCAGTACTTC
. | TRBJ2-1 | TRBV7-2 | TRBD2 | CASSPVGGRNEQFF | TGTGCCAGCAGCCCGGTCGGGGGGAGGAATGAGCAGTTCTTC
. | TRBJ2-5 | TRBV6-6 | TRBD1 | CASRSGTGEETQYF | TGTGCCAGCAGAAGCGGGACAGGGGAAGAGACCCAGTACTTC